The 19 T cell receptor beta chains below all came from one sample that was sequenced in a study of T-cell memory formation after mild COVID-19. TCRdb re-analysed the 5' RACE reads in MiXCR, keeping a single row per CDR3 protein. Seen here are 35,000 to 50,000 distinct CDR3 sequences, 8% to 10% observed once, and the top ten hold approximately 12%. The specimen sequenced was PBMCs or a T cell subset sorted from them (not recorded which). The source is an adult woman who had mild COVID-19 (a few samples of this study predate the infection). Cell type and time point are not known.

This clonotype was counted ten times or more. This chain links TRBV28 with TRBJ2-2, with D tentatively TRBD2 (5 bases). Germline V lookup: CDR1 MDHEN, CDR2 SYDVKM. Between the trimmed V and J ends, which lost 8 bases and 6 bases, there was a span of 19 bases. The CDR3 is 15 amino acids. This chain's CDR3 is CASQDTRSGPGELFF. The CDR3 bases are TGTGCCAGCCAAGATACTAGATCTGGTCCCGGGGAGCTGTTTTTT.

This clonotype is medium-sized in the sample. The CDR3 reads CASSLASGRLNEQFF. In nucleotides, the CDR3 is TGTGCCAGCAGCTTAGCTAGCGGGAGACTCAATGAGCAGTTCTTC. The chain couples TRBV7-9 to TRBJ2-1; 9 positions match TRBD2. Germline V gene data show CDR1 as SEHNR and CDR2 as FQNEAQ (reference sequence). There are 15 residues in the CDR3. V dropped 0 bases and J dropped 6; count of bases not matched to a gene: 3.

This clonotype turned up a few times. The chain combines TRBV5-4 with TRBJ2-1, with D possibly called TRBD1 or TRBD2 (5 bases each). With 3 bases removed from V and 12 bases from J, the gap between germline ends came to 22 bases. CDR3 length equals 15 residues. CDR1 and CDR2 from the germline V gene are SGHNT and YYREEE (reference sequence). The CDR3 reads CASSSGTTPSVVQFF. The CDR3 region has the DNA TGTGCCAGCAGCTCAGGGACGACACCTTCGGTCGTGCAGTTCTTC. The whole variable domain, remainder taken from reference TRBV5-4 and TRBJ2-1, is ETGVTQSPTHLIKTRGQQVTLRCSSQSGHNTVSWYQQALGQGPQFIFQYYREEENGRGNFPPRFSGLQFPNYSSELNVNALELDDSALYLCASSSGTTPSVVQFFGPGTRLTVL.

This clonotype was seen more than once but under ten times. The chain is built from TRBV7-2 and TRBJ2-7; D remains ambiguous. The CDR3 has 16 residues. Per the germline V gene, CDR1 is SGHTA and CDR2 is FQGNSA. The germline V and J ends were trimmed by 1 base and 3 bases, with 16 bases remaining between them. CDR3 sequence: CASSLGSAVRSYEQYF. CDR3 DNA sequence: TGTGCCAGCAGCTTAGGGTCCGCCGTGAGAAGCTACGAGCAGTACTTC.

This clonotype has a count of ten or more. This sequence joins TRBV6-4 and TRBJ1-1; D not certain. Germline CDR1 reads MRHNA; CDR2 reads SNTAGT. With 2 bases removed from V and 1 base from J, the gap between germline ends came to 5 bases. This CDR3 comprises 13 residues. For the CDR3, the DNA is TGTGCCAGCAGTGACGGGGAGAACACTGAAGCTTTCTTT. Translated, it gives CASSDGENTEAFF.

This chain joins TRBV6-6 and TRBJ2-5, with 7 bases lining up with TRBD2. V was clipped by 6 bases and J by 5 bases; unmatched bases: 6. This CDR3 comprises 13 residues. Germline V lookup: CDR1 MNHNY, CDR2 SVGAGI (reference sequence). This CDR3 is CASRTTSRETQYF. DNA for the CDR3: TGTGCCAGCAGGACGACTAGCAGGGAGACCCAGTACTTC.

This rearrangement joins TRBV29-1 to TRBJ2-5; 7 bases line up with TRBD1. This CDR3 has 12 amino acids. Per germline, CDR1 SQVTM and CDR2 ANQGSEA. The CDR3 reads CSAGTAQETQYF. CDR3 bases: TGCAGTGCCGGGACAGCCCAAGAGACCCAGTACTTC.

This clonotype was detected only a few times. This chain links TRBV11-2 with TRBJ1-3; no reliable D call. The CDR3 loop spans 13 amino acids. Trimming took off 0 bases at V and 4 bases at J, with 4 bases between the two ends. Germline CDR1 reads SGHAT; CDR2 reads FQNNGV. The CDR3 coding sequence is TGTGCCAGCAGCTTAGAGGTGGGAAACACCATATATTTT. Translation gives CASSLEVGNTIYF.

V usage is TRBV2 and J usage is TRBJ2-2; the D gene is possibly TRBD2 (7 bases). V shed 10 bases and J shed 6 bases, with 12 bases lying between them. The CDR3 sequence is 12 residues long. Germline CDR1 SNHLY, CDR2 FYNNEI. The CDR3 here is CATNGGPGELFF. CDR3 nucleotides: TGTGCCACTAACGGGGGGCCCGGGGAGCTGTTTTTT.

This clonotype was seen a handful of times. J is TRBJ1-2 and V is TRBV12-3 or TRBV12-4; D is perhaps TRBD1 (5 bases). The V end lost 5 bases, the J end lost 4 bases, and 11 bases lay between the germline ends. This CDR3 has 13 amino acids. CDR3 protein: CASSETASYGYTF. The CDR3 DNA is TGTGCCAGCAGTGAGACAGCCTCCTATGGCTACACCTTC.

This clonotype came up many times. The V and J genes are TRBV5-6 and TRBJ2-5, with 7 bases lining up with TRBD1. The germline CDR1 and CDR2 sequences are SGHDT and YYEEEE. The CDR3 totals 15 residues. V shed 2 bases, J shed 8 bases, and the junction held 12 bases outside the gene matches. In nucleotides, the CDR3 is TGTGCCAGCAGCTTACTTACGGGACAGCAAAGAACCCAGTACTTC. Its translation: CASSLLTGQQRTQYF.

V and J are TRBV10-3 and TRBJ1-2; 7 positions agree with TRBD1. This CDR3 spans 15 amino acids. Germline V gene lookup returns CDR1 ENHRY and CDR2 SYGVKD. Trimming took 4 bases from V and 2 from J; bases not matched to a gene: 7. The CDR3 region has the DNA TGTGCCATCAGTGGGGGAACGGACAGGAACTATGGCTACACCTTC. It specifies CAISGGTDRNYGYTF.

In the case of this clonotype: This may be a read error, as it is one base from a much larger clone. V usage is TRBV12-3 or TRBV12-4 and J usage is TRBJ2-2; the match to TRBD2 covers 12 bases. There are 19 residues in the CDR3. Here the CDR3 reads CASTIVGLAGGPNTVELFF. In DNA, the CDR3 is TGTGCCAGCACAATCGTGGGGCTAGCGGGAGGGCCCAACACCGTGGAGCTGTTTTTT.

The chain employs TRBV6-2 or TRBV6-3 and TRBJ1-5; 9 nucleotides line up with TRBD1. V dropped 8 bases and J dropped 4; count of bases not matched to a gene: 18. There are 18 residues in the CDR3. Germline V gene data show CDR1 as MNHEY and CDR2 as SVGEGT. CDR3 loop: CASSETDRGDGANQPQHF. The CDR3 bases are TGTGCCAGCTCGGAGACGGACAGGGGTGACGGGGCAAATCAGCCCCAGCATTTT.

J is TRBJ1-1 and V is TRBV20-1; weak D call: TRBD1 (6 bases). V lost 5 bases and J 1 base, leaving 11 bases between the germline ends. The CDR3 runs 13 residues. CDR1 and CDR2 from the germline V gene are DFQATT and SNEGSKA (reference sequence). CDR3 DNA: TGCAGTGCTCTACAGGACAGGAACACTGAAGCTTTCTTT. Protein sequence: CSALQDRNTEAFF.

This chain links TRBV9 with TRBJ2-3, with 8 positions matching TRBD1. Germline V gene sequence: CDR1 SGDLS, CDR2 YYNGEE. With V trimmed by 0 bases and J by 0 bases, 6 bases remained unmatched. CDR3 length: 17 amino acids. The CDR3, as DNA: TGTGCCAGCAGCGTAGATGGGACAGGCTCTAGCACAGATACGCAGTATTTT. Protein product: CASSVDGTGSSTDTQYF. Looking up the rest from reference TRBV9 and TRBJ2-3 gives the full variable domain: DSGVTQTPKHLITATGQRVTLRCSPRSGDLSVYWYQQSLDQGLQFLIQYYNGEERAKGNILERFSAQQFPDLHSELNLSSLELGDSALYFCASSVDGTGSSTDTQYFGPGTRLTVL.

This chain links TRBV3-1 with TRBJ2-7, with TRBD2 matching 10 bases. V dropped 4 bases and J dropped 2; count of bases not matched to a gene: 5. Germline-derived CDR1 and CDR2 are LGHDT and YNNKEL (reference sequence). The CDR3 has 15 amino acids. CDR3 protein: CASSRGTSVAYEQYF. CDR3 bases: TGTGCCAGCAGCCGCGGGACTAGCGTAGCCTACGAGCAGTACTTC.

The sample holds many counts of this clonotype. The J gene is TRBJ1-2, the V gene TRBV3-1; 7 bases align to TRBD1. The length of the CDR3 is 16 residues. Trimming at V came to 2 bases and at J to 0 bases, leaving 6 bases not matched to a gene. The germline gives CDR1 LGHDT, CDR2 YNNKEL (reference sequence). The CDR3 is CASSQMWDRSNYGYTF. The CDR3 DNA sequence: TGTGCCAGCAGCCAAATGTGGGACAGATCTAACTATGGCTACACCTTC.

This clonotype was seen at least ten times. The chain links TRBV6-5 to TRBJ1-2; D gene ambiguous. Trimming left V 4 bases short and J 0 bases short, with 15 bases between. The germline V gene has CDR1 MNHEY and CDR2 SVGAGI. This CDR3 is 16 amino acids long. The DNA of the CDR3 is TGTGCCAGCAGTTCCCCCTCCGACGCAACTAACTATGGCTACACCTTC. Translating it yields CASSSPSDATNYGYTF.